This T cell receptor beta chain was recorded in a study of blood T cells in healthy people across ages. Combining a sample-barcoded 5' primer with a J-beta primer mix, a second PCR ran for 7 to 11 cycles. A tag from a template-switch adaptor with 12 random nucleotides marked each cDNA molecule. MiXCR, applied by TCRdb to the 5' RACE reads, yields one record per CDR3 protein. Of over 500,000 distinct CDR3 sequences in the sample, around 52% were seen once. Study conclusions and caveats: In older individuals, TCR beta diversity per million T cells was lower, falling roughly linearly with age. Researchers deemed the diversity estimates from one million T cells underestimates.

Germline V gives CDR1 LGHDT, CDR2 YNNKEL (reference sequence). This CDR3 is built from 15 residues. With 5 bases removed from V and 5 bases from J, the gap between germline ends came to 19 bases. Drawn from each donor were 9 to 10 milliliters of peripheral blood. This clonotype was recorded many times. As yet, its antigen is unknown. Material for sequencing was blood. The origin of this receptor is a woman of 80 years or more in good health. The chain combines TRBV3-1 with TRBJ2-7; no clear D gene. CDR3 residues: CASSGNTRNVHEQYF. The CDR3 nucleotides read TGTGCCAGCAGCGGGAATACGAGGAACGTTCACGAGCAGTACTTC.